This TCR beta chain is from a study of PD-1 blockade in classical Hodgkin lymphoma. In regard to this clone: Its antigen is unidentified.

Generated by immunoSEQ multiplex PCR, the TCRdb table keeps only in-frame clones and is missing some. The sample includes about 20,000 clones, 80% of them seen just once. Study outcomes and limitations: Although disease activity or prior therapy may be involved, causes of the repertoire differences remain undefined. Relative to healthy donors, newly diagnosed patients reportedly had lower baseline TCR diversity, which was reported as lower still in relapsed/refractory patients.

Time point: cycle 4 day 1 (C4D1), after less than 7 weeks of nivolumab. Brentuximab vedotin exposure varied among the patients, all of whom had relapsed after autologous stem cell transplantation. Germline V CDR1 and CDR2: SGHAT, FQNNGV. V gave up 5 bases and J gave up 2 bases, with 12 bases separating them. The CDR3 consists of 14 residues. Here the sequenced sample was peripheral blood mononuclear cells (PBMCs), taken before the fourth cycle of nivolumab. The rearrangement joins TRBV11-2 to TRBJ1-1; no reliable D call. The TCR originated in a human donor with classical Hodgkin lymphoma. CDR3 DNA: TGTGCCAGCAGCCAGACACAATTAAACACTGAAGCTTTCTTT. Translated, it gives CASSQTQLNTEAFF.